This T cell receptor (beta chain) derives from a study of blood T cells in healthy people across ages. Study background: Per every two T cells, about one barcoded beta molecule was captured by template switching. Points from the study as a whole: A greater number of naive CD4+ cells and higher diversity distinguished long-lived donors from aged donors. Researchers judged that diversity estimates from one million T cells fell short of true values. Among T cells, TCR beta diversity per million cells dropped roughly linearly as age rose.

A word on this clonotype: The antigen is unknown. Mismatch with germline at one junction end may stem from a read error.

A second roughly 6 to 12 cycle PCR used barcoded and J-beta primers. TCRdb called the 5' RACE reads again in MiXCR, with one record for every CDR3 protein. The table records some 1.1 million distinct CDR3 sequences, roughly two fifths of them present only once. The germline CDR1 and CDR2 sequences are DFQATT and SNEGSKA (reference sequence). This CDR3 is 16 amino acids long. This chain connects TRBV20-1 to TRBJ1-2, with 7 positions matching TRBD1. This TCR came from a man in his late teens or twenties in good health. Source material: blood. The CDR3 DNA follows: TGCAGTGCGTCTAACCTCCGCAGGGGGGACGACTATGGCTACATCTTC. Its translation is CSASNLRRGDDYGYIF.